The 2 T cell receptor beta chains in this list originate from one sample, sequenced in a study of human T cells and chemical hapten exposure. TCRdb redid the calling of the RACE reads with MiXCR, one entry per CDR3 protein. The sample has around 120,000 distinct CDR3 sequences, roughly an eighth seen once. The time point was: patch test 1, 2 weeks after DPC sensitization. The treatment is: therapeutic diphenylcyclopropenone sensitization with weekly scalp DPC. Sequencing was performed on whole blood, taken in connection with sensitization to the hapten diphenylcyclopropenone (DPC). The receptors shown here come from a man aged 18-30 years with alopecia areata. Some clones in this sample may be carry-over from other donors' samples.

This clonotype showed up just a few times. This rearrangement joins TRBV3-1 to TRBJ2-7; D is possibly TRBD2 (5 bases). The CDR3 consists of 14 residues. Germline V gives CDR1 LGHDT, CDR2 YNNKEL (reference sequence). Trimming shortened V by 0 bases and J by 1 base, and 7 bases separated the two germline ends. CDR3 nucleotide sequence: TGTGCCAGCAGCCAAGATCGGGATTCCTACGAGCAGTACGTC. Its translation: CASSQDRDSYEQYV.

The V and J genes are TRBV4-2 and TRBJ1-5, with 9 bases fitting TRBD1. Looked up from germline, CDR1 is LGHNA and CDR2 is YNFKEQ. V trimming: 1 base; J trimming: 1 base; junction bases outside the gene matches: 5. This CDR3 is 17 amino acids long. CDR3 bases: TGTGCCAGCAGCCAAGCGGACAGGGGTGGGAGCAATCAGCCCCAGCATTTT. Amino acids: CASSQADRGGSNQPQHF.